The entry that follows covers one T cell receptor beta chain sequence. Its antigen has not been determined. Qualities for individual bases were not recorded, and no much larger clone is one base off. This specimen comes from a study of cytomegalovirus exposure and HLA in healthy donors (dated by TCRdb to the late 2010s). Turning to the overall study: An earlier analysis of several hundred of the donors reported 250 to 350 Gb of sequence data and more than 90 million unique TCR beta sequences from 150 million to 200 million T cells. Roughly 5 DR-DQ haplotypes were treated as single units for association and clustering because of strong linkage in the cohort. The T cell repertoires of about 700 subjects were profiled by immunosequencing and related to cytomegalovirus serostatus. Rather than using new phenotypic data, the later analysis identified candidate immune exposures from TCR beta sequences and from how often those sequences occurred across donors. Across roughly 420 genotyped donors of the cohort, an average of approximately 240,000 unique TCR beta nucleotide sequences per donor were sequenced, and roughly 20% of those sequences were non-productive. About 280 gigabases of sequencing data and roughly 81 million unique TCR sequences made up an early release that covered around 640 HLA-typed donors. To decide whether each TCR beta V gene segment behaved as functional or pseudogenic, an earlier analysis of over 500 of the donors relied on high-throughput TCR beta sequencing. The study aimed to test whether cataloging public T cell receptors could reveal signatures of past pathogen exposure. In addition to the first cohort of 666 subjects, a separate validation cohort of around 110 different subjects was used. Of the roughly 400 genotyped donors, 70% to 90% were placed in the genetic ancestry cluster associated with self-reported Caucasian donors. Genome-wide SNP genotypes for about 55% of the 666 donors were used in a later genetic analysis, which treated that subset as a discovery cohort. All discovery cohort repertoires had been generated on a single sequencing platform. The number of typed donors differed by locus: about 629-630 for A, B, C, DRB1 and DQB1; approximately 530 for DQA1; 606 for DPA1; and around 490 for DPB1. Donor age, sex, ethnicity and CMV serostatus were compiled alongside the repertoire data. Both class I and class II loci were covered by HLA typing, at four-digit resolution. A later analysis re-examined previously published TCR beta repertoires from more than 550 donors and added high-resolution HLA genotyping to investigate patterns of TCR occurrence. High-throughput TCR immunosequencing, statistical association of individual TCRs with disease status, and machine learning were combined to predict cytomegalovirus infection status.

Per the germline V gene, MGHRA is the CDR1 and YSYEKL is the CDR2. The CDR3 goes from the cysteine to the phenylalanine over 15 residues. Only CDR3 DNA is held: 45 bases, read in frame from base 1. Unmatched junction bases come to 9, with V trimmed by 3 bases and J by 8 bases. Overall study outcomes, separate from this receptor: It was suggested by the authors that the approach could potentially be generalized to other disease states and immunological phenotypes. In both the original and validation cohorts, the classifier was reported to diagnose cytomegalovirus status with high specificity and sensitivity. Only TCR beta chains were sequenced in this cohort, and the absence of alpha or paired-chain data limited detectable features. In a later analysis, several top co-occurrence clusters were reported to appear linked to parvovirus B19, influenza, CMV and Epstein-Barr virus. HLA typing was unavailable for some donors at each locus, so association tests used only the typed subset. In an earlier analysis of some 640 of the donors, most TCR beta V segments were observed in productive rearrangements about 87% or about 30% of the time, broadly matching IMGT annotations. At a false discovery rate of 0.05, a later analysis linked around 15,000 TCR beta sequences to specific HLA alleles. Three of the identified cytomegalovirus-associated TCR beta chains were confirmed in vitro to be specific for cytomegalovirus antigens. A later analysis found that TCR association rates varied across HLA loci, with DRB1 alleles showing the most associated TCRs and HLA-C alleles the fewest. Some IMGT-functional V segments, including TRBV6-2 and TRBV6-3, could not be distinguished by the 87-base-pair reads and were therefore excluded. Over 15 rarely observed V segments, including chromosome 9 orphons, were excluded from the earlier analysis of a few hundred of the donors because counts were too low. An association between a missense DCLRE1C variant and V-gene and J-gene trimming of TCR beta chains was found in a later genetic analysis and replicated in an independent cohort. A further reported finding was that TCR beta sequences accurately predicted the HLA-A and HLA-B alleles for most subjects in the first cohort. A total of 164 TCR beta chains were listed by the study as associated with cytomegalovirus. Across donors, most TCR sequences were observed very rarely, whereas some public TCRs were present in many individuals. Sequencing depth was assumed to be roughly uniform across donors in the presence/absence analyses, though that assumption may not hold. According to a later analysis, most CMV-associated TCR beta chains appeared to be HLA-restricted, and the HLA associations seemed to be driven largely by CMV exposure. A cluster of highly shared sequence variants was judged likely to be a technical artifact of the sequencing pipeline. In a later genetic analysis, fewer N-insertions in productive TCRs were reported among donors in an Asian-associated ancestry cluster than the roughly 700-donor mean. Immune exposure information for the cohort was limited to CMV serostatus. Assigning TCR associations to individual alleles was difficult when HLA alleles, especially DR and DQ, strongly co-occurred. In a later analysis, HLA-associated TCR beta chains were found to be more clonally expanded and to have lower generation probabilities than equally common non-associated chains. Linkage disequilibrium might explain the correlated functional status among segregating V segments, but an unknown experimental factor could not be ruled out.

The cohort comprised approximately 700 healthy bone marrow donors. Cohort members were all nominally healthy when sampled, although unrecorded immune exposures were likely present. The donor tested CMV seronegative and was one of the 352 seronegative cohort members. A peripheral blood sample was provided by each donor, and peripheral blood mononuclear cells were used for TCR beta sequencing. Genomic DNA was extracted from the blood cell samples with the Qiagen DNeasy Blood Extraction Kit. The receptor library was made with the immunoSEQ multiplex PCR assay. For the multiplex PCR, a mixture combining 60 forward primers for TCR Vbeta segments and 13 reverse primers for TCR Jbeta segments was used. Amplification of the CDR3 region of rearranged TCR beta genes was performed with a multiplex PCR assay on genomic DNA. The amplified TCR beta libraries were sequenced on the Illumina HiSeq System as 87-base-pair reads. The study's processing was this. A later analysis counted approximately 84 million unique TCR beta chains across the 550 to 750 repertoires, and around 9.9 million of these chains were shared by at least two donors. Raw reads were error-corrected and collapsed into unique sequences with a nearest-neighbor algorithm that merged closely related sequences to remove PCR and sequencing errors. Alignment of CDR3 sequences to IMGT reference sequences was used to assign V, D and J gene segments. For a sequence to be retained, at least a six-nucleotide match to both a V gene segment and a J gene segment was required. Rearrangements were classified as productive when the CDR3 lacked stop codons and remained in frame with V and J, and all other rearrangements were classified as non-productive. Following IMGT convention, CDR3 was defined as the stretch from the second conserved V-encoded cysteine to the conserved J-encoded phenylalanine. Sequences without an unambiguous match to a single V gene segment were excluded from the earlier analysis of over 500 of the donors. An earlier analysis of over 450 of the donors classified V segments as functional when productive rearrangements were above 56.7% and as segregating when the standard deviation between donors was above 5%. A statistical classification framework was developed to diagnose cytomegalovirus status using the catalog of TCR beta chain sequences. A later analysis assigned V and J genes by comparing TCR nucleotide sequences with IMGT/GENE-DB human TR gene sequences. In a later analysis, CDR3 sequences and most-parsimonious VDJ recombination scenarios were assigned using the TCRdist pipeline. In a later analysis, each TCR beta chain was defined by its CDR3 amino acid sequence together with its V-gene family, and reads lacking a unique V-gene family were excluded. A later analysis removed roughly 590 highly shared, low-generation-probability nucleotide sequences to deal with suspected cross-contamination and a sequencing artifact. For each public chain, a later analysis derived a clonal expansion index from normalized ranks of inferred template counts within each repertoire. In a later analysis, generation probabilities were computed with a VDJ recombination model fitted to out-of-frame rearrangements, and the resulting probabilities were checked against IGoR. In a later analysis, hypergeometric tests were used to score TCR-TCR, TCR-HLA and TCR-CMV co-occurrence, with a repertoire-size bias correction applied to TCR pairs. A later analysis estimated false discovery rates by permuting HLA or CMV assignments 20 times. In a later analysis, co-occurring TCRs were grouped using DBSCAN, and TCRdist sequence similarity was added for clustering within HLA-allele-positive subsets. Co-occurrence clustering excluded repertoires with fewer than 30,000 or more than 120,000 public chains, plus five with anomalous nucleotide sharing. What TCRdb holds here is the immuneACCESS table cut down to in-frame rearrangements. Part of the clones is not present; checked against another copy, under half of the missing clones reflect an unresolved V gene, and the others are unexplained. The V and J calls and the clone size are those of that table, but D and trimming were determined from the DNA. The sample records over 150,000 clones, 75% to 90% of which are singletons. The top ten clones comprise about 4.8% of the sample.

The V and J genes are TRBV4-1 and TRBJ1-4, with TRBD1 matching 7 junction bases. The sample was PBMCs. This sequence was found in a man aged 25 to 40 in good health and CMV-seronegative. CDR3 region: CASSHGDSRDEKLFF. The DNA sequence is TGCGCCAGCAGCCATGGGGACAGTCGGGACGAAAAACTGTTTTTT.